What follows are 25 T cell receptor beta chains derived from one specimen sequenced in a study of OX40 agonist ivuxolimab in advanced cancers. Sequenced by immunoSEQ multiplex PCR; TCRdb stores in-frame clones only, minus some. The sample lists about 66,000 clones; about 88% were seen once. Here the sequenced sample was CD4+ or CD8+ T cells sorted from blood, taken in a trial of the OX40 agonist ivuxolimab. These receptors were collected from an adult with an advanced solid tumor such as melanoma, head and neck, liver or kidney cancer.

The chain joins TRBV29-1 to TRBJ2-7, with D perhaps TRBD1 (6 bases). With 6 bases removed from V and 4 bases from J, the gap between germline ends came to 13 bases. Germline V gene lookup returns CDR1 SQVTM and CDR2 ANQGSEA. CDR3 length equals 12 residues. The CDR3 nucleotides read TGCAGCGTCGGCCGGACAGTTTACGAGCAGTACTTC. Translated: CSVGRTVYEQYF.

The chain carries TRBV28 and TRBJ1-4; a possible D gene is TRBD1 (5 bases). Germline V gene data show CDR1 as MDHEN and CDR2 as SYDVKM. The CDR3 is made up of 14 amino acids. The germline V and J ends were trimmed by 8 bases and 8 bases, with 18 bases remaining between them. This CDR3 is CASWDHAKSEKLFF. The CDR3 coding sequence is TGTGCCAGCTGGGACCACGCGAAATCCGAAAAACTGTTTTTT.

This clone was observed a single time. The rearrangement links TRBV5-1 to TRBJ2-3; 10 nucleotides agree with TRBD2. CDR3 length: 15 amino acids. The germline gives CDR1 SGHRS, CDR2 YFSETQ. With V trimmed by 3 bases and J by 7 bases, 8 bases remained unmatched. In DNA form, the CDR3 reads TGCGCCAGCAGCTCCTCTAGCGGGAGCCGGAATACGCAGTATTTT. Amino acids: CASSSSSGSRNTQYF.

Remarks on this clone: Germline and junction disagree at one end, which may indicate a read error. The chain joins TRBV7-7 to TRBJ2-7, with 13 bases lining up with TRBD2. CDR1 and CDR2 (germline): SSHAT, FNYEAQ (reference sequence). The length of the CDR3 is 15 residues. The CDR3 sequence is CASSPGLAGAYEQYF. The CDR3 DNA reads as TGTGCTAGCAGCCCCGGACTAGCGGGGGCCTACGAGCAGTACTTC.

This clone occurred a few times. The chain couples TRBV30 to TRBJ1-1; possibly TRBD1 for D (5 bases). Trimming stripped 5 bases from V and 0 bases from J, with 7 bases between. The CDR3 consists of 12 residues. The germline CDR1 and CDR2 sequences are GTSNPN and SVGIG (reference sequence). The CDR3 reads CAWLGVNTEAFF. DNA of the CDR3: TGTGCCTGGCTGGGGGTGAACACTGAAGCTTTCTTT. Filled out from reference TRBV30 and TRBJ1-1, the complete variable domain reads SQTIHQWPATLVQPVGSPLSLECTVEGTSNPNLYWYRQAAGRGLQLLFYSVGIGQISSEVPQNLSASRPQDRQFILSSKKLLLSDSGFYLCAWLGVNTEAFFGQGTRLTVV.

This rearrangement joins TRBV18 to TRBJ2-3; TRBD1 agrees at 10 bases. This CDR3 region has 16 residues. Germline V gene data show CDR1 as KGHSH and CDR2 as LQKENI. V shed 4 bases, J shed 3 bases, and the junction held 7 bases outside the gene matches. This chain's CDR3 is CASSQDRGHGTDTQYF. The CDR3 DNA sequence: TGTGCCAGCTCACAAGACAGGGGGCATGGAACAGATACGCAGTATTTT.

The chain couples TRBV7-9 to TRBJ1-1, with D maybe TRBD1 (5 bases). CDR1 and CDR2 (germline): SEHNR, FQNEAQ (reference sequence). Trimming pared 1 base from V and 8 bases from J, leaving 5 bases between. The CDR3 runs 11 residues. The CDR3 nucleotides read TGTGCCAGCAGCTTAGGGACAGAAGCTTTCTTT. It codes for CASSLGTEAFF.

The chain combines TRBV7-2 with TRBJ2-1, with 10 nucleotides matching TRBD2. This CDR3 comprises 15 residues. Trimming at V came to 4 bases and at J to 0 bases, leaving 0 bases not matched to a gene. CDR1 SGHTA and CDR2 FQGNSA come from the germline V gene. This CDR3 reads CASSSSGGSYNEQFF. Here the CDR3 DNA reads TGTGCCAGCAGCTCTAGCGGGGGCTCCTACAATGAGCAGTTCTTC.

This chain joins TRBV14 and TRBJ2-1; D gene ambiguous. The germline V gene encodes CDR1 SGHDN and CDR2 FVKESK. Trimming stripped 4 bases from V and 7 bases from J, with 8 bases between. The length of the CDR3 is 12 residues. As DNA, the CDR3 is TGTGCCAGCAGCCGTGGTTGGAATGAGCAGTTCTTC. Amino acids: CASSRGWNEQFF.

The chain links TRBV5-6 to TRBJ2-2; D tentatively fits TRBD1 or TRBD2 (5 bases each). The CDR3 contains 15 residues. Germline CDR1 and CDR2: SGHDT and YYEEEE. Trimming pared 4 bases from V and 6 bases from J, leaving 16 bases between. The DNA of the CDR3 is TGTGCCAGCAGCGTTAGGGGACGTTGGGCCGGGGAGCTGTTTTTT. Translated: CASSVRGRWAGELFF.

This clone appeared a single time. The gene calls are TRBV2 and TRBJ2-7, with TRBD2 identical over 7 bases. V lost 4 bases and J lost 6; bases outside the gene matches: 9. The CDR3 length is 14 residues. Per the germline V gene, CDR1 is SNHLY and CDR2 is FYNNEI. CDR3 residues: CASSVPLGEGEQYF. CDR3 nucleotides: TGTGCCAGCAGTGTCCCTTTAGGGGAGGGCGAGCAGTACTTC.

The gene calls are TRBV5-6 and TRBJ2-2; 7 nucleotides agree with TRBD1. CDR1 and CDR2 (germline): SGHDT, YYEEEE. Losses at the gene ends were 4 bases for V and 4 bases for J; bases not matched to a gene: 7. The CDR3 has 15 residues. The CDR3 bases are TGTGCCAGCAGCCCTGTGGCAGGGGGCACCGGGGAGCTGTTTTTT. Amino acids: CASSPVAGGTGELFF. Filled out from reference TRBV5-6 and TRBJ2-2, the complete variable domain reads DAGVTQSPTHLIKTRGQQVTLRCSPKSGHDTVSWYQQALGQGPQFIFQYYEEEERQRGNFPDRFSGHQFPNYSSELNVNALLLGDSALYLCASSPVAGGTGELFFGEGSRLTVL.

This chain links TRBV27 with TRBJ1-6, with D possibly being TRBD1 (5 bases). This CDR3 comprises 15 residues. Germline values: CDR1 MNHEY, CDR2 SMNVEV (reference sequence). Between the trimmed V and J ends, which lost 2 bases and 10 bases, there was a span of 15 bases. CDR3 in DNA: TGTGCCAGCAGTTTACGGCAGGGATTGGGATCACCCCTCCACTTT. Its protein is CASSLRQGLGSPLHF.

The rearrangement uses TRBV14 and TRBJ2-1; TRBD2 is a possible D gene (6 bases). This CDR3 comprises 13 residues. Germline lookup yields CDR1 SGHDN and CDR2 FVKESK. V lost 4 bases and J lost 8, with 12 bases in between. The CDR3 coding sequence is TGTGCCAGCAGCCGGAGACTAGTAGATGAGCAGTTCTTC. Amino acids: CASSRRLVDEQFF.

The chain recombines TRBV18 with TRBJ1-5; D uncertain. Between the trimmed V and J ends, which lost 1 base and 4 bases, there was a span of 5 bases. This CDR3 spans 13 amino acids. Germline values: CDR1 KGHSH, CDR2 LQKENI. For the CDR3, the DNA is TGTGCCAGCTCACCACGTTGGAATCAGCCCCAGCATTTT. Protein product: CASSPRWNQPQHF.

The J gene is TRBJ2-7, the V gene TRBV9, with 8 bases that match TRBD1. Germline V CDR1 and CDR2: SGDLS, YYNGEE. The J segment lost 6 bases and the V segment lost 4 bases, leaving 9 bases of the junction unmatched. The CDR3 extends over 14 amino acids. The DNA for the CDR3 is TGTGCCAGCAGCAAATGGACAGGGCAGGGCGAGCAGTACTTC. Amino acid sequence: CASSKWTGQGEQYF.

The J gene is TRBJ2-7, the V gene TRBV7-9; D is unclear. The CDR3 runs 14 residues. V was shortened by 4 bases and J by 2 bases, with 12 bases between the two germline ends. Germline V gene lookup returns CDR1 SEHNR and CDR2 FQNEAQ (reference sequence). The CDR3 here is CASSSDLPPYEQYF. CDR3 DNA: TGTGCCAGCAGCTCAGACCTGCCTCCCTACGAGCAGTACTTC.

The chain joins TRBV28 to TRBJ1-3; D is uncertain. The CDR3 consists of 14 residues. The germline V gene has CDR1 MDHEN and CDR2 SYDVKM. V lost 5 bases and J lost 4, with 12 bases in between. The CDR3 DNA reads as TGTGCCAGCAGTGGAGTTCTAACAGGAAACACCATATATTTT. It encodes CASSGVLTGNTIYF.

The chain is built from TRBV2 and TRBJ2-5; 7 positions match TRBD2. Germline trimming cut 3 bases from V and 4 bases from J; bases unmatched to any gene: 8. The CDR3 runs 15 residues. Looked up from germline, CDR1 is SNHLY and CDR2 is FYNNEI. CDR3 DNA sequence: TGTGCCAGCAGTGATCGGGCAGGGAGGGCAGAGACCCAGTACTTC. Residues: CASSDRAGRAETQYF.

The chain is built from TRBV6-1 and TRBJ2-2; D is perhaps TRBD1 (5 bases). CDR1 is MNHNS and CDR2 is SASEGT in the germline V gene. V lost 11 bases and J 5 bases, leaving 21 bases between the germline ends. CDR3 length equals 15 residues. CDR3 coding DNA: TGTGCCGGCCGTATACCAGGGCAGCCAACCGGGGAGCTGTTTTTT. As protein: CAGRIPGQPTGELFF.

The chain couples TRBV7-2 to TRBJ2-3; a weak D match, TRBD2 (6 bases). The length of the CDR3 is 16 residues. Trimming took 1 base from V and 5 from J, leaving 16 bases between them. CDR1 and CDR2 (germline): SGHTA, FQGNSA. DNA of the CDR3: TGTGCCAGCAGCTTAGATCAACTAGCTAATGGAGATACGCAGTATTTT. This sequence encodes CASSLDQLANGDTQYF.

The genes are TRBV2 and TRBJ1-6; D is uncertain. Trimming shortened V by 7 bases and J by 7 bases, and 11 bases separated the two germline ends. The CDR3 sequence is 13 residues long. Looked up from germline, CDR1 is SNHLY and CDR2 is FYNNEI. The CDR3 nucleotides are TGTGCCAGCAAGCTGGCGGGAAATTCACCCCTCCACTTT. The encoded protein is CASKLAGNSPLHF.

The chain recombines TRBV19 with TRBJ2-3; D remains unclear. V was clipped by 11 bases and J by 5 bases, with 5 bases between them. Germline V lookup: CDR1 LNHDA, CDR2 SQIVND (reference sequence). The length of the CDR3 is 9 residues. The chain's CDR3 is CAGEDTQYF. CDR3 nucleotide sequence: TGTGCCGGTGAAGATACGCAGTATTTT.

The J gene is TRBJ1-4, the V gene TRBV29-1; no firm D call. Deletions cut 6 bases from V and 2 bases from J, with 16 bases between. The CDR3 is made up of 15 amino acids. CDR1 is SQVTM and CDR2 is ANQGSEA in the germline V gene. This CDR3 reads CSVAWAVWTNEKLFF. CDR3 DNA sequence: TGCAGCGTGGCCTGGGCCGTTTGGACTAATGAAAAACTGTTTTTT.

The sample holds one count of this clone. This chain connects TRBV28 to TRBJ2-1; TRBD2 agrees at 14 bases. Trimming removed 5 bases from V and 10 bases from J; junction bases left unmatched: 10. The germline V gene encodes CDR1 MDHEN and CDR2 SYDVKM. This CDR3 spans 16 amino acids. The CDR3 reads CASSALGLAGVKEQFF. The CDR3 DNA follows: TGTGCCAGCAGTGCCCTGGGACTAGCGGGAGTCAAAGAGCAGTTCTTC.